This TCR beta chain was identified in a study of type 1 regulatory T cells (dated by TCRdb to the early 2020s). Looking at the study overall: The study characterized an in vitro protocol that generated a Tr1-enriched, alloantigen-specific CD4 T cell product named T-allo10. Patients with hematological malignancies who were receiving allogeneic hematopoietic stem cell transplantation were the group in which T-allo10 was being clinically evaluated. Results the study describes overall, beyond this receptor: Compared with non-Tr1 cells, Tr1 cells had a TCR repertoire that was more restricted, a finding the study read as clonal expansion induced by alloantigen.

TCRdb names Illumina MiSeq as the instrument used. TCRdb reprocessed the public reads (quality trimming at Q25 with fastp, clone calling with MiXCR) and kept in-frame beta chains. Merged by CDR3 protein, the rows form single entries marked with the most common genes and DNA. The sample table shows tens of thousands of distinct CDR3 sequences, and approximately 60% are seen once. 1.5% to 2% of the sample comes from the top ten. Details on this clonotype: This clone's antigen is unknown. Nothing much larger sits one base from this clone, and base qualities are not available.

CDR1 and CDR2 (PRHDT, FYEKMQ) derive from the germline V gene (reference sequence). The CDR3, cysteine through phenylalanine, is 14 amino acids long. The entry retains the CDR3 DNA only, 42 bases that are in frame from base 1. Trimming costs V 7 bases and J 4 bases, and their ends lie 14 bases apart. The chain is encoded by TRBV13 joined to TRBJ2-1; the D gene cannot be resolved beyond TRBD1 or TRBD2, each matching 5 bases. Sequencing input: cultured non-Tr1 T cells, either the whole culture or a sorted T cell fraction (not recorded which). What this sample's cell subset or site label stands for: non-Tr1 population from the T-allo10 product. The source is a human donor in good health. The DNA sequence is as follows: TGTGCCAGCACCGAGGGCAGGGCTTACAATGAGCAGTTCTTC. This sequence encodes CASTEGRAYNEQFF.